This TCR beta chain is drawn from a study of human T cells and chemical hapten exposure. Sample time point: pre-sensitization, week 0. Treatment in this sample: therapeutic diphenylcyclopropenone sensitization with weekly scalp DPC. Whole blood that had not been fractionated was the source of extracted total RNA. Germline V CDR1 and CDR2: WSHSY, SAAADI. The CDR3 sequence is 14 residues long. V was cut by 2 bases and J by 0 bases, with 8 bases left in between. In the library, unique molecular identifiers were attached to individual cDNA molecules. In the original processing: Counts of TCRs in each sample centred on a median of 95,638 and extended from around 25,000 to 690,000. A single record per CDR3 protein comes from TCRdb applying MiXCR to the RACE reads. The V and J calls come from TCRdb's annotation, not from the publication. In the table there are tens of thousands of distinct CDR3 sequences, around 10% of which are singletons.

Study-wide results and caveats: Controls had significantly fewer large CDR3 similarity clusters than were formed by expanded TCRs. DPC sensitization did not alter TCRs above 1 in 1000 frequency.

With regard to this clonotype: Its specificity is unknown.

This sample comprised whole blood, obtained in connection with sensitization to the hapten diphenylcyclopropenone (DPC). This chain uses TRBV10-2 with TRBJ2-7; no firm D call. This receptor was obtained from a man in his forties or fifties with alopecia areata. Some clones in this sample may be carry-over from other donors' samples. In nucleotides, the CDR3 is TGCGCCAGCAGTGAGCGGGCTAGCTCCTACGAGCAGTACTTC. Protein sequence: CASSERASSYEQYF.